This is a list of T cell receptor beta chains from one sample in a study of blood T cell repertoires in COVID-19. Sequencing was performed with immunoSEQ multiplex PCR; in TCRdb, only in-frame clones are kept and a portion is missing. Here the sample spans 250,000 to 350,000 clones, roughly 83% being singletons. The specimen sequenced was peripheral blood. These TCRs come from a woman between 45 and 65 years old with acute or convalescent COVID-19. Each CDR3 is given with its conserved first and last residue. A D gene is named only where the DNA matches it firmly. Not every row has a clone size; where given, it reads once, few, many or a size class.

TRBV7-9	TRBJ2-1	TRBD1	.	16	CASSPPGTGPRGEQFF	TGTGCCAGCAGCCCCCCCGGGACAGGCCCGAGGGGTGAGCAGTTCTTC
TRBV7-2	TRBJ2-1	TRBD2	.	17	CASSYPVSGRAGLEQFF	TGTGCCAGCAGTTACCCGGTTAGCGGGAGGGCCGGCTTGGAGCAGTTCTTC
TRBV19	TRBJ1-6	.	.	16	CASRTGGERIDSPLHF	TGTGCCAGTAGAACGGGGGGCGAGAGGATTGACTCACCCCTCCACTTT
TRBV7-2	TRBJ2-1	TRBD1	once	15	CASSLAGQAVNEQFF	TGTGCCAGCAGCTTAGCGGGACAGGCAGTCAATGAGCAGTTCTTC
TRBV7-2	TRBJ2-5	TRBD2	once	19	CASSLAPPTSGGIQETQYF	TGTGCCAGCAGCTTAGCTCCCCCAACTAGCGGGGGAATTCAAGAGACCCAGTACTTC
TRBV28	TRBJ1-2	.	.	13	CASSRGGANGYTF	TGTGCCAGCAGTAGGGGGGGCGCAAATGGCTACACCTTC
TRBV28	TRBJ1-4	.	few	14	CASSVQGNNEKLFF	TGTGCCAGCAGTGTACAGGGTAATAATGAAAAACTGTTTTTT
TRBV2	TRBJ1-5	.	.	13	CASSVSSGGPQHF	TGTGCCAGCAGTGTTTCTAGCGGTGGGCCCCAGCATTTT
TRBV7-8	TRBJ2-1	TRBD1	.	15	CASSLQGRGYNEQFF	TGTGCCAGCAGCCTGCAGGGCAGGGGGTACAATGAGCAGTTCTTC
TRBV19	TRBJ2-2	TRBD2	.	17	CASTALTSGANTGELFF	TGTGCCAGTACCGCCTTGACTAGCGGGGCGAACACCGGGGAGCTGTTTTTT
TRBV9	TRBJ2-2	TRBD1	.	16	CASSARDRVNTGELFF	TGTGCCAGCAGCGCTCGGGACAGGGTCAACACCGGGGAGCTGTTTTTT
TRBV5-8	TRBJ2-3	TRBD1	.	14	CASIRGPGTDTQYF	TGTGCCAGCATCAGGGGGCCGGGCACAGATACGCAGTATTTT
TRBV5-1	TRBJ2-1	TRBD2	.	17	CASSPQPGTSGYNEQFF	TGCGCCAGCAGCCCTCAACCCGGGACTAGCGGTTACAATGAGCAGTTCTTC
TRBV19	TRBJ2-3	.	.	13	CASRPERIDTQYF	TGTGCCAGTAGGCCGGAGAGGATAGATACGCAGTATTTT
TRBV4-3	TRBJ1-1	.	.	13	CASSHLERDKAFF	TGCGCCAGCAGCCACCTAGAAAGAGATAAAGCTTTCTTT
TRBV7-9	TRBJ2-1	TRBD2	.	15	CASRTSGSPYNEQFF	TGTGCCAGCCGAACTAGCGGGAGTCCCTACAATGAGCAGTTCTTC
TRBV19	TRBJ1-5	TRBD1	.	15	CASSWGDRVLQPQHF	TGTGCCAGTAGTTGGGGGGACAGGGTGCTTCAGCCCCAGCATTTT
TRBV7-8	TRBJ2-7	TRBD2	.	20	CASSLGYSGTSGLKGYEQYF	TGTGCCAGCAGCTTAGGCTATTCCGGGACTAGCGGCTTAAAGGGCTACGAGCAGTACTTC
TRBV11-2	TRBJ2-7	.	once	15	CASSLDYGGSYEQYF	TGTGCCAGCAGCTTAGATTATGGCGGATCCTACGAGCAGTACTTC
TRBV5-1	TRBJ1-2	TRBD1	.	14	CASSLGTGDYGYTF	TGCGCCAGCAGCTTGGGGACAGGGGATTATGGCTACACCTTC
TRBV12-3/TRBV12-4	TRBJ2-3	.	.	12	CASRVLSDTQYF	TGTGCCAGCAGAGTACTATCTGATACGCAGTATTTT
TRBV28	TRBJ2-5	.	.	14	CASSGFGQEETQYF	TGTGCCAGCAGTGGATTTGGACAAGAAGAGACCCAGTACTTC
TRBV18	TRBJ1-5	.	.	13	CASSPGGAGPQHF	TGTGCCAGCTCACCAGGGGGGGCTGGGCCCCAGCATTTT
TRBV5-3	TRBJ2-1	.	.	15	CARSLMRRKYNEQFF	TGTGCCAGAAGCTTGATGAGGAGGAAGTACAATGAGCAGTTCTTC
TRBV28	TRBJ1-2	.	.	12	CASSLSGYGYTF	TGTGCCAGCAGTTTGTCCGGGTATGGCTACACCTTC
TRBV7-2	TRBJ1-6	.	.	14	CASSPVGLDSPLHF	TGTGCCAGCAGCCCCGTGGGACTTGATTCACCCCTCCACTTT
TRBV28	TRBJ2-1	.	.	16	CASSPSDTFINNEQFF	TGTGCCAGCAGTCCCTCGGACACCTTTATAAACAATGAGCAGTTCTTC
TRBV15	TRBJ2-5	TRBD2	.	15	CATSRDMAGGETQYF	TGTGCCACCAGCAGAGATATGGCGGGAGGGGAGACCCAGTACTTC
TRBV6-6	TRBJ1-3	.	.	14	CASTRVNSGNTIYF	TGTGCCAGCACCCGGGTCAACTCTGGAAACACCATATATTTT
TRBV6-1	TRBJ2-1	.	.	13	CASSEENRDEQFF	TGTGCCAGCAGTGAAGAAAACAGGGACGAGCAGTTCTTC
TRBV19	TRBJ1-4	.	.	15	CASSIRGRENEKLFF	TGTGCCAGTAGTATACGAGGGCGCGAGAATGAAAAACTGTTTTTT
TRBV5-4	TRBJ2-7	TRBD2	.	15	CASSSGLDLGAEQYF	TGTGCCAGCAGCTCCGGACTAGACCTAGGTGCCGAGCAGTACTTC
TRBV25-1	TRBJ1-1	.	.	11	CASFSDTEAFF	TGTGCCAGCTTCTCGGACACTGAAGCTTTCTTT
TRBV14	TRBJ2-3	.	once	18	CASSPLITIVTLERTQYF	TGTGCCAGCAGCCCACTAATAACGATAGTGACCCTCGAGCGCACGCAGTATTTT